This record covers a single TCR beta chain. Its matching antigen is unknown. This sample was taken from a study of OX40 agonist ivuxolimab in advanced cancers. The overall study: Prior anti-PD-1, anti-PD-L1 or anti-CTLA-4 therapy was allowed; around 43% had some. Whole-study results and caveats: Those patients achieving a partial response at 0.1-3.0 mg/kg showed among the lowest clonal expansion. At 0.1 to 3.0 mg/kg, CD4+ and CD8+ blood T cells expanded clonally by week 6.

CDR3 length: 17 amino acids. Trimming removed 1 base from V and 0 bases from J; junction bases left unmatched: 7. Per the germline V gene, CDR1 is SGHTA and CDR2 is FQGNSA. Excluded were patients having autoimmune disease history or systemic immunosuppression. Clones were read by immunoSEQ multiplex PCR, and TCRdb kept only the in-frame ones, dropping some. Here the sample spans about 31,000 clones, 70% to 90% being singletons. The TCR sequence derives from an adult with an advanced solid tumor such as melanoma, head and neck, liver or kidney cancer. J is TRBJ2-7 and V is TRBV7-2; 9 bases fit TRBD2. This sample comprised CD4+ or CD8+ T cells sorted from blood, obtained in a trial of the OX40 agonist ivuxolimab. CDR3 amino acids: CASSLVPSGTSSYEQYF. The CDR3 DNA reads TGTGCCAGCAGCTTAGTACCTAGCGGGACCAGCTCCTACGAGCAGTACTTC.